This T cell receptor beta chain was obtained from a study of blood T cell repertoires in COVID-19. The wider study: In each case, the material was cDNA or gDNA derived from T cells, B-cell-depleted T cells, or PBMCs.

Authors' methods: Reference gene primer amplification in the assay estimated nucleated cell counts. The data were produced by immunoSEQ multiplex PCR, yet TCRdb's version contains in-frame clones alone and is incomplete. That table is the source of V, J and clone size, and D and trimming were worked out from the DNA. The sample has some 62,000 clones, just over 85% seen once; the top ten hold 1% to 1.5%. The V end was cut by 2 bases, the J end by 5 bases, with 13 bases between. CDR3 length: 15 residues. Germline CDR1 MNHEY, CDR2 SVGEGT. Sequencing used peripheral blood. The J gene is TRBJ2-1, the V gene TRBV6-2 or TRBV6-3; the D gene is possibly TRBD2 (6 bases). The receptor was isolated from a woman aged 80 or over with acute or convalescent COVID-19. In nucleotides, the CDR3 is TGTGCCAGCAGTTACGTTAGCGGCGCGAACAATGAGCAGTTCTTC. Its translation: CASSYVSGANNEQFF.